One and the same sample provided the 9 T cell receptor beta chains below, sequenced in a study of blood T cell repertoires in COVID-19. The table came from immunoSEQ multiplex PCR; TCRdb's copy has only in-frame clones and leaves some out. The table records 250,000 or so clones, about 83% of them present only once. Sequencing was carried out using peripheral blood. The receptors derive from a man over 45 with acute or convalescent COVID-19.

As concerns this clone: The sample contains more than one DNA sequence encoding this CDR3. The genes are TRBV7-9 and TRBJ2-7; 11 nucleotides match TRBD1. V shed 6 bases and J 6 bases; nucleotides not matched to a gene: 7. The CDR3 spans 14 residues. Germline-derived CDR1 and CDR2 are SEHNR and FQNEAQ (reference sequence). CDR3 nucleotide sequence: TGTGCCAGCAGTCCCGGACAGGGGGCAGTCGAGCAGTACTTC. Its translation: CASSPGQGAVEQYF.

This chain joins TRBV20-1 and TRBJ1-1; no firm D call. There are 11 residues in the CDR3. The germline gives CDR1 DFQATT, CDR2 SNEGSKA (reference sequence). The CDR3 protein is CGIPKNTEAFF. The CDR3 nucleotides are TGCGGCATTCCAAAGAACACTGAAGCTTTCTTT.

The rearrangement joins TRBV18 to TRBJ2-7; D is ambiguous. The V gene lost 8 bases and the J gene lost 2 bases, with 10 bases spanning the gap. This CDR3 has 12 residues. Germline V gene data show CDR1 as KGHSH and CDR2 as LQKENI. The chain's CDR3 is CASRPQTYEQYF. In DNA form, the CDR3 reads TGTGCCAGCCGGCCACAGACCTACGAGCAGTACTTC.

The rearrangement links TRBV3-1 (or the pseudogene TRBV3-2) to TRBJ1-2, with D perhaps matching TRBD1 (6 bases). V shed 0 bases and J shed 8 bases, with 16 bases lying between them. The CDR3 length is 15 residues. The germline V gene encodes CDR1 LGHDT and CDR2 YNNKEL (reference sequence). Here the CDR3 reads CASSQESAQGRGYTF. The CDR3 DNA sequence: TGTGCCAGCAGCCAAGAGTCTGCACAGGGAAGGGGCTACACCTTC.

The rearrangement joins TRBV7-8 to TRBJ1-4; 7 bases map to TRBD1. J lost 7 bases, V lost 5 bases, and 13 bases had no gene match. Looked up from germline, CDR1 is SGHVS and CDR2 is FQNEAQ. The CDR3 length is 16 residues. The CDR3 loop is CASSPDRVGIREKLFF. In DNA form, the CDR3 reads TGTGCCAGCAGCCCCGACAGGGTAGGGATTCGTGAAAAACTGTTTTTT.

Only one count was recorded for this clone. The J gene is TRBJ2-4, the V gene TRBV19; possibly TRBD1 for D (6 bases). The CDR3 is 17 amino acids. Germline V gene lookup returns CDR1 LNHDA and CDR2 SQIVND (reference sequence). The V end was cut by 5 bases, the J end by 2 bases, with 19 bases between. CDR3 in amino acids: CASSPSQNRVPKNIQYF. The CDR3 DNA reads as TGTGCCAGTAGTCCCTCCCAAAACAGGGTGCCCAAAAACATTCAGTACTTC. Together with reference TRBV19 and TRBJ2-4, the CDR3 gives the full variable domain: DGGITQSPKYLFRKEGQNVTLSCEQNLNHDAMYWYRQDPGQGLRLIYYSQIVNDFQKGDIAEGYSVSREKKESFPLTVTSAQKNPTAFYLCASSPSQNRVPKNIQYFGAGTRLSVL.

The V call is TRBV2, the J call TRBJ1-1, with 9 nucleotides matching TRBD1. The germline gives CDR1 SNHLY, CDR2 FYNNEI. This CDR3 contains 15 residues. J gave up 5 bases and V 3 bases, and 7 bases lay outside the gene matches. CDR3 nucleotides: TGTGCCAGCAGTGAGAATGGACAGGGGAAGACTGAAGCTTTCTTT. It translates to CASSENGQGKTEAFF.

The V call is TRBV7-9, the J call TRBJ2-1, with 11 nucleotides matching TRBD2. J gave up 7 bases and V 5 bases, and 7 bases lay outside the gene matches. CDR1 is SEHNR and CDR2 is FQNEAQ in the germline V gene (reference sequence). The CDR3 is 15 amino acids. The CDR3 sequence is CASSRSGGARNEQFF. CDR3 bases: TGTGCCAGCAGCCGTAGCGGGGGGGCGAGAAATGAGCAGTTCTTC.

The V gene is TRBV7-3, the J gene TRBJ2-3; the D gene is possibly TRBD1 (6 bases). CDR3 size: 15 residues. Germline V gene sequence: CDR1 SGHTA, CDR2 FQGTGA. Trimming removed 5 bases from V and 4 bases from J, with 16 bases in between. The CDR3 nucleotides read TGTGCCAGCAGCATAGGCCCACAGGGCGCAGATACGCAGTATTTT. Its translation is CASSIGPQGADTQYF.